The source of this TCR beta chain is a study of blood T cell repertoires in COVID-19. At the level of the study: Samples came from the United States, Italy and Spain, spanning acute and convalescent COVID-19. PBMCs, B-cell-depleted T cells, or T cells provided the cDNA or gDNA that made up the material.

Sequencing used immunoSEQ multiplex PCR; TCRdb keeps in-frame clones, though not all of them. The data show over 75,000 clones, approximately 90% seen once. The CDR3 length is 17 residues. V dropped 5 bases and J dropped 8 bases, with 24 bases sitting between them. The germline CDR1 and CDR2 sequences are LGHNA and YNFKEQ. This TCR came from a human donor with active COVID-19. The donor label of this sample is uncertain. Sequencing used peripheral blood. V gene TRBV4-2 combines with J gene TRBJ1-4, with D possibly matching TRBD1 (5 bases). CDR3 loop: CASSKGEQVLFREKLFF. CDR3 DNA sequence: TGTGCCAGCAGCAAAGGCGAACAGGTGCTCTTTCGGGAAAAACTGTTTTTT.